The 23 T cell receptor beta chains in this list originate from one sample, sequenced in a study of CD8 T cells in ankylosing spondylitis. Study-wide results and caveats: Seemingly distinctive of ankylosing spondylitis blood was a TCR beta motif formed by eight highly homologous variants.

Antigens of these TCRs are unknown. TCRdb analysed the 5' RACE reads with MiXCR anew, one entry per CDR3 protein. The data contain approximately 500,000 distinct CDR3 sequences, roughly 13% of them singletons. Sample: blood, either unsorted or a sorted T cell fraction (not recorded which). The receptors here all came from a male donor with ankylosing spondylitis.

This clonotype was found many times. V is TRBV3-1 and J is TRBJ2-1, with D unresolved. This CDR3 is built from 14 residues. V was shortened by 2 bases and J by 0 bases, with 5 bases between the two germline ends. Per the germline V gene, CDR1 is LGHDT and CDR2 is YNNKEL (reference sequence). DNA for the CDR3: TGTGCCAGCAGCCAAATAGGCTCCTACAATGAGCAGTTCTTC. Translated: CASSQIGSYNEQFF.

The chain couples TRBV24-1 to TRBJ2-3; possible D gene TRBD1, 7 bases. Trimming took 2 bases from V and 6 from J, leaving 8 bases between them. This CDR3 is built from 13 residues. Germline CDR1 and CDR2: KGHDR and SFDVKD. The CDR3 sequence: CATSDSGGDTQYF. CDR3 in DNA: TGTGCCACCAGTGATTCAGGGGGGGATACGCAGTATTTT.

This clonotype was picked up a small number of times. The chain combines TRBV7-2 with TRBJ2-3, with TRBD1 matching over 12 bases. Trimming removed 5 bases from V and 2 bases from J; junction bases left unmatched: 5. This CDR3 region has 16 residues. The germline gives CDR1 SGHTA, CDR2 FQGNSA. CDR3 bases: TGTGCCAGCAGCATTCGGGGACAGGGGGCCACAGATACGCAGTATTTT. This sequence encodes CASSIRGQGATDTQYF. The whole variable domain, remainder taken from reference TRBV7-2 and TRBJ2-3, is GAGVSQSPSNKVTEKGKDVELRCDPISGHTALYWYRQSLGQGLEFLIYFQGNSAPDKSGLPSDRFSAERTGGSVSTLTIQRTQQEDSAVYLCASSIRGQGATDTQYFGPGTRLTVL.

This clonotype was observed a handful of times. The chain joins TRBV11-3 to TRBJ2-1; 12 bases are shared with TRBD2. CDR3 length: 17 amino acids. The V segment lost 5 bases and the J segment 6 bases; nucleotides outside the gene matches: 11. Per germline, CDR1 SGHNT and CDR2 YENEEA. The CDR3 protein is CASSVSLLAGGPNEQFF. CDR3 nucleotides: TGTGCCAGCAGCGTTAGCTTGCTAGCGGGAGGGCCCAATGAGCAGTTCTTC.

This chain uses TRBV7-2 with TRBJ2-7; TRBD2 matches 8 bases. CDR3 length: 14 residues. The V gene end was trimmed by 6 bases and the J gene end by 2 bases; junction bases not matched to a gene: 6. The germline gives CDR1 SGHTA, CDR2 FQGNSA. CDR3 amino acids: CASSLAGTTYEQYV. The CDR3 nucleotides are TGTGCCAGCAGTCTAGCGGGCACGACCTACGAGCAGTACGTC.

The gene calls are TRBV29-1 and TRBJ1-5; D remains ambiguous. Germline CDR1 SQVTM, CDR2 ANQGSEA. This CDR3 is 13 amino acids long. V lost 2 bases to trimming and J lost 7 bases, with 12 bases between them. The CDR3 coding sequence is TGCAGCGTTGAACCATCCCGCTGGCAGCCCCAGCATTTT. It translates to CSVEPSRWQPQHF.

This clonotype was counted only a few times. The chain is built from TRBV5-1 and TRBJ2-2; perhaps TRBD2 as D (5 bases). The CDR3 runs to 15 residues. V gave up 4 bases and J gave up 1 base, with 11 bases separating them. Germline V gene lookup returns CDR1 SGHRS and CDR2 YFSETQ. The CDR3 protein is CASSETSMNTGELFF. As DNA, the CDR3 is TGCGCCAGCAGCGAAACTAGTATGAACACCGGGGAGCTGTTTTTT. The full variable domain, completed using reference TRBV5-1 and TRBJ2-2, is KAGVTQTPRYLIKTRGQQVTLSCSPISGHRSVSWYQQTPGQGLQFLFEYFSETQRNKGNFPGRFSGRQFSNSRSEMNVSTLELGDSALYLCASSETSMNTGELFFGEGSRLTVL.

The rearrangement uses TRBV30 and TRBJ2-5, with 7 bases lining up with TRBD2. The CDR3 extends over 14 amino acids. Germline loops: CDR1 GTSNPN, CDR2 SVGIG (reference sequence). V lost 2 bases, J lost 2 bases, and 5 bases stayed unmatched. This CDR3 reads CAWSSPGLQETQYF. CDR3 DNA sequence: TGTGCCTGGAGTTCACCGGGACTACAAGAGACCCAGTACTTC.

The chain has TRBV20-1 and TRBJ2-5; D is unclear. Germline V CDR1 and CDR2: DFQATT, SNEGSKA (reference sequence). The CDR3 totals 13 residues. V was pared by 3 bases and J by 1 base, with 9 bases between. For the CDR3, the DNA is TGCAGTGCTAGCCGGCAGGTCCAAGAGACCCAGTACTTC. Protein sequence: CSASRQVQETQYF.

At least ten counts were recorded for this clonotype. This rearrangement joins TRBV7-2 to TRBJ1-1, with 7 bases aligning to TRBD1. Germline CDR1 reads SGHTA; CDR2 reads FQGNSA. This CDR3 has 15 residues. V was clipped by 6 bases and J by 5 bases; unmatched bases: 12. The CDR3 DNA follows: TGTGCCAGCAGATATCAGACAGGGTCGAGGACTGAAGCTTTCTTT. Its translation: CASRYQTGSRTEAFF.

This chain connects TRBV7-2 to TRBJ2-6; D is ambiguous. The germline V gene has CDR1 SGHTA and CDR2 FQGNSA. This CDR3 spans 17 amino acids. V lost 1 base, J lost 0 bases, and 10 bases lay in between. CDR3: CASSLGAANSGANVLTF. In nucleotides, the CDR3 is TGTGCCAGCAGCTTAGGCGCAGCGAACTCTGGGGCCAACGTCCTGACTTTC.

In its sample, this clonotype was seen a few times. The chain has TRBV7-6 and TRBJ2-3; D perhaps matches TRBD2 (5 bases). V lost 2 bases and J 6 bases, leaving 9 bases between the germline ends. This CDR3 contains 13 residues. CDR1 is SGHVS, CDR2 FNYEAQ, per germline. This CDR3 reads CASSLSGFDTQYF. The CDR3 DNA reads TGTGCCAGCAGCTTATCGGGGTTTGATACGCAGTATTTT.

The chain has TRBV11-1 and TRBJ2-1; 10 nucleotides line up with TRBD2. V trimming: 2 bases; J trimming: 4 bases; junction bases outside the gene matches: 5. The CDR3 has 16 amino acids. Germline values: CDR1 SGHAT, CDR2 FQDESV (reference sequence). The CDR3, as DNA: TGTGCCAGCAGCTTAAGGCCTAGCGGGGGTTACAATGAGCAGTTCTTC. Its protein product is CASSLRPSGGYNEQFF.

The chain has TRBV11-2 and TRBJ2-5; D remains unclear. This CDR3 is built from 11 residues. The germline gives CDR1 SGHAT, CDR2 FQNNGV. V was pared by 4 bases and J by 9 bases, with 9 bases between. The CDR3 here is CASSSGSSQYF. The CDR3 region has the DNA TGTGCCAGCAGCTCAGGTTCGTCCCAGTACTTC. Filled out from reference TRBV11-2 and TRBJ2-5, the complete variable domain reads EAGVAQSPRYKIIEKRQSVAFWCNPISGHATLYWYQQILGQGPKLLIQFQNNGVVDDSQLPKDRFSAERLKGVDSTLKIQPAKLEDSAVYLCASSSGSSQYFGPGTRLLVL.

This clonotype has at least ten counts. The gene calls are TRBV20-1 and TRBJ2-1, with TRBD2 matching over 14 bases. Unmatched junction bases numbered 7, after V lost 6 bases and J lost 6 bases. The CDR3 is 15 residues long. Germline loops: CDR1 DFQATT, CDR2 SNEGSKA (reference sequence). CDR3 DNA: TGCAGTGCAACACCAGGGACTAGCGGGAGCAATGAGCAGTTCTTC. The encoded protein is CSATPGTSGSNEQFF.

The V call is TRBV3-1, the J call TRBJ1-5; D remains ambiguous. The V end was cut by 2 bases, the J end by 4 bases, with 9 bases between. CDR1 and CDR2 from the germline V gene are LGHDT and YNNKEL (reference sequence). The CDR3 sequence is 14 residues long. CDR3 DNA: TGTGCCAGCAGCCAACACGGTTGGAATCAGCCCCAGCATTTT. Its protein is CASSQHGWNQPQHF.

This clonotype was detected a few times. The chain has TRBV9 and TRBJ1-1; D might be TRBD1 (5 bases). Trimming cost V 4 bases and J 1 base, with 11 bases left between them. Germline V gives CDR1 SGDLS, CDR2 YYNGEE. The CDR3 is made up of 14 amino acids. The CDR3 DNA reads TGTGCCAGCAGCATCGTCGGACAGAACACTGAAGCTTTCTTT. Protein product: CASSIVGQNTEAFF.

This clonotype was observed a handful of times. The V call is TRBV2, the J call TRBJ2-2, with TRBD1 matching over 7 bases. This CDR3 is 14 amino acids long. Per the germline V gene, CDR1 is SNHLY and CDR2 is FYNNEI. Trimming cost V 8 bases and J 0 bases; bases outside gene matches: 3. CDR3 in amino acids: CASRDRSNTGELFF. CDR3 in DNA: TGTGCCAGCCGGGACAGATCGAACACCGGGGAGCTGTTTTTT.

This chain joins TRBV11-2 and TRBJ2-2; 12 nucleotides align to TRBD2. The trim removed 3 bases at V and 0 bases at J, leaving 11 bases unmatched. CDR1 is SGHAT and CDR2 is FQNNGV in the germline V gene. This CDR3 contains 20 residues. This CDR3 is CASSFLMLAGGSPNTGELFF. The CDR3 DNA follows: TGTGCCAGCAGCTTCCTCATGCTAGCGGGAGGGTCCCCGAACACCGGGGAGCTGTTTTTT.

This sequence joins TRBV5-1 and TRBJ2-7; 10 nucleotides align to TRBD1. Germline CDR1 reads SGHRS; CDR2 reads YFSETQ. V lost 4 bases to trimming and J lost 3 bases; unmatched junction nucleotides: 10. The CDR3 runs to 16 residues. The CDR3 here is CASSPTVRTGGYEQYF. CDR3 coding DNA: TGCGCCAGCAGCCCGACCGTGAGGACAGGGGGCTACGAGCAGTACTTC.

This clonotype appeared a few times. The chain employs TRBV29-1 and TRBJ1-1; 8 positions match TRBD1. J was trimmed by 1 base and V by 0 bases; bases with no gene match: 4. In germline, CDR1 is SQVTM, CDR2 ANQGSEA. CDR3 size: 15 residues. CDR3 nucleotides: TGCAGCGTTGAAGATAGGGGGACAGGGAACACTGAAGCTTTCTTT. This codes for CSVEDRGTGNTEAFF.

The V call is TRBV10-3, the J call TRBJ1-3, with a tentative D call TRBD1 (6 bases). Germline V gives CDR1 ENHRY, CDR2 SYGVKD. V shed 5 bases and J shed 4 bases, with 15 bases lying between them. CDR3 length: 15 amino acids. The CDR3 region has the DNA TGTGCCATCAGTCCGAAGAGGGACATCGGAAACACCATATATTTT. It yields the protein CAISPKRDIGNTIYF.

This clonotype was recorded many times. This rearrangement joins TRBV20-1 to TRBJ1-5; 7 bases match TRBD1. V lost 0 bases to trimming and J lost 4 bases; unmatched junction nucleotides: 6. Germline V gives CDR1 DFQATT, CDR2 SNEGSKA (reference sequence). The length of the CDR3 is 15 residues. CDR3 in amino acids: CSARDYRGGNQPQHF. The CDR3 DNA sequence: TGCAGTGCTAGAGATTACAGGGGAGGGAATCAGCCCCAGCATTTT.